This is a list of T cell receptor beta chains from one sample in a study of PD-1 blockade in classical Hodgkin lymphoma. The method was immunoSEQ multiplex PCR; TCRdb's version includes in-frame clones alone and lacks a portion of them. The sample lists 30,000 to 50,000 clones; roughly four fifths were seen once. The material was peripheral blood mononuclear cells (PBMCs), obtained at baseline. Source of these receptors: a human donor with classical Hodgkin lymphoma. Each CDR3 is given with its conserved first and last residue. A clone size is listed for some rows: how often the clone was seen (once, few, many), or a class if it is expanded.

.,15,TRBV7-4,CASSNTARKTYGYTF
.,16,TRBV28,CASSPTSDWLKNIQYF
once,13,TRBV28,CASSLGRGSEQFF
.,14,TRBV18,CASSQTRGGYGYTF
.,16,TRBV30,CAWSRRLAGGPHTQYF
.,16,TRBV28,CASSQMGTHSNQPQHF
few,15,TRBV7-8,CASSLTQGRRGELFF
.,14,TRBV6-1,CASREQGFNEKLFF
.,19,TRBV4-1,CASSQKGLAGGLGANVLTF
.,13,TRBV19,CASTHRVTDTQYF
.,12,TRBV28,CASVKPGNTIYF
.,13,TRBV30,CAETKRLGTEAFF
.,13,TRBV6-1,CASRTYSSYGYTF
.,13,TRBV29-1,CSGGYRGGETQYF
.,16,TRBV27,CASSIAGTPTNYGYTF
few,13,TRBV11-2,CASSSDRVYGYTF
once,17,TRBV5-6,CASSLLSKIAINTEAFF
.,13,TRBV5-1,CASSRREEETQYF
.,15,TRBV5-5,CASSPHGQGDQPQHF
few,13,TRBV5-4,CASSRVTNTEAFF
.,16,TRBV15,CATRSRVGYSNQPQHF
.,15,TRBV19,CASASTGRKGWPQHF
few,12,TRBV11-2,CASSTGSYEQYF
.,13,TRBV25-1,CASSDAGVETQYF
.,14,TRBV21-1,CASRPSQGHYEQYF
.,16,TRBV7-8,CASSLAAGRNTGELFF
few,15,TRBV27,CASSLSQGSKNIQYF
.,13,TRBV6-1,CASTEGAPEPQHF
.,16,TRBV27,CASSLPEAAPYNEQFF
.,13,TRBV6-5,CASSAQVETEAFF
.,15,TRBV6-5,CASSYRGRNTGELFF
.,17,TRBV7-8,CASSPRRLARVQETQYF
.,16,TRBV28,CASSSTGSSWNSPLHF
.,15,TRBV30,CAWEPGTADFGKLFF
few,13,TRBV6-1,CASSGRQGVPQHF
.,13,TRBV2,CASSDRGRETQYF
.,17,TRBV19,CASSTLTGTGKMRGYTF
.,16,TRBV18,CASSPRRQGAAQGQYF
.,13,TRBV27,CASSLFKADTQYF
once,17,TRBV2,CASSGETGASMNTEAFF
.,15,TRBV9,CASSGLKGRDNEQFF
few,17,TRBV27,CASTPLPLNRAGQPQHF
.,15,TRBV7-6,CASSPPQGSNYGYTF
.,16,TRBV5-8,CASSLRWAGANYGYTF
.,16,TRBV5-1,CASSPPDRGRINEQFF
.,14,TRBV7-2,CASSLLASTYEQYF
few,13,TRBV2,CASSDTKGEKLFF